Sequencing of this TCR beta chain was carried out in a study of shared clonotypes between healthy human individuals. The wider study: Per donor, three plates held CD4 naive cells, three held CD4 memory, two held CD8 naive and one held CD8 memory.

As regards this clone: Its antigen is as yet unknown. A much bigger clone sits one base away, suggesting this may be a read error. Other DNA variants within this sample encode the same CDR3.

In the source study's methods: ImmunoSEQ output held junction-only sequences without quality scores, so filtering differed. Some clones are missing from TCRdb's copy, which holds only in-frame ones; the method was immunoSEQ multiplex PCR. The V and J calls and clone size were taken over from that table, and D and trimming were inferred from the DNA. This sample has a few million clones; 85% to 95% occur once, and the top ten carry around 0.4%. General study findings and limits: The naive CD4 repertoires of a handful of donors were compared, and roughly 5.1% of clonotypes were shared.

In germline, CDR1 is SNHLY, CDR2 FYNNEI. V gave up 4 bases and J gave up 2 bases, with 9 bases separating them. This CDR3 has 14 amino acids. Adults of Caucasian background living in Nashville, Tennessee made up all donors. This chain links TRBV2 with TRBJ1-5; D uncertain. Sample: naive CD4+ T cells from PBMCs. As for subset: CD45RA+ positively selected. The receptor was derived from a young man in good health. Some clones in this sample may be carry-over from other donors' samples. The CDR3: CASSGTGGNQPQHF. The CDR3, as DNA: TGTGCCAGCAGTGGGACCGGGGGCAATCAGCCCCAGCATTTT.